This T cell receptor beta chain derives from a study of tumor-infiltrating T cells and Merkel cell polyomavirus (dated by TCRdb to about 2017). For context, the study as a whole: In Merkel cell carcinoma patients, the study examined CD8+ T cells specific for the Merkel cell polyomavirus KLL epitope. Patients presented at varying disease stages and were followed for a median of 2.7 years, with a range of 1. Patients received varied, non-standardized therapies including chemotherapy, radiation and immunotherapies. In about 14 samples, KLL-tetramer-sorted cells taken from blood or tumor-infiltrating lymphocytes underwent TRB sequencing, as did about a dozen matched whole-tumor samples. Most of the whole-tumor samples were 25-micron curls sectioned from formalin-fixed, paraffin-embedded tissue blocks. Across the study, one tumor sample was obtained as a frozen nodal tumor digest and one as a flash-frozen core biopsy of a metastasis.

Libraries came from the immunoSEQ multiplex PCR assay. Genomic DNA extraction, TRB sequencing and normalization were carried out by Adaptive Biotechnologies (Seattle, WA). The authors processed their data as follows. To compute clonality, the Shannon entropy of productive TRB sequences was normalized by log2 of unique productive sequences and then subtracted from one. To identify KLL-specific clonotypes in tumors, TCRbeta CDR3 amino acid sequences were matched against the sequences from the tetramer-sorted sample of each patient. TCRdb's version of the immuneACCESS table is confined to in-frame rearrangements and falls short of the full clone set. An unresolved V gene accounts for under half of the shortfall where checked; the remainder is of unknown origin. The V and J calls and clone size are taken from that table; D and trimming were inferred from the DNA. This sample holds more than 20,000 clones; 70% to 90% were observed only once. The ten top clones hold less than 3% of the sample.

By immunohistochemistry, the tumors of all patients showed robust positive staining for Merkel cell polyomavirus Large T antigen. About a dozen Merkel cell carcinoma patients were included, each with robust KLL-tetramer+ populations (above 0.04% of CD8+ T cells) in blood and/or cultured TIL. Every patient was Caucasian, and patient ages ranged from about 50 to 85 years, with a median of roughly 62 years. Lymph node tumors were analyzed for patients with unknown primaries who presented with nodal disease, or when insufficient primary tissue was available. Concerning this clone itself: Its antigen target is currently unknown. Base qualities are not at hand, and no much larger clone is one base apart.

The paper as a whole reports these results and caveats: A significant MCC-specific survival advantage (P = 0.0051) was associated with a greater number of unique KLL-specific clonotypes in tumors (5-108 vs 0-3). KLL-specific TRB repertoires were diverse and largely private, with only one public clonotype among 390 or so unique sequences, shared by two patients. Significantly improved MCC-specific survival was associated with a higher intratumoral fraction of KLL-specific T cells (roughly 1.9-20% versus about 0-0.14%). One limitation of the study is the small sample size (n of about 12 patients). Only a single viral epitope was studied, so T cells against other Merkel cell polyomavirus epitopes were not captured.

The TCR comes from a man aged 45 to 65 with Merkel cell carcinoma. Sequencing was done on a sample of lymph node tissue.

The CDR3 protein: CASSHGGTAEYEQYF. The sequenced DNA is TGCGCCAGCAGCCATGGGGGGACAGCAGAATACGAGCAGTACTTC. Recombination linked TRBV5-1 to TRBJ2-7, and TRBD1 may be the D gene, going by 7 matching bases. The CDR3 sequence holds 15 residues, the cysteine and phenylalanine included. The read is trimmed to its CDR3 DNA, 45 bases read in frame from base 1. V is shortened by 4 bases, J by 4 bases, and the region joining them spans 18 bases. CDR1 and CDR2, per the germline V gene, are SGHRS and YFSETQ.